This T cell receptor beta chain is drawn from a study of type 1 regulatory T cells (dated by TCRdb to about 2021). Looking at the study overall: An in vitro protocol by which a Tr1-enriched, alloantigen-specific CD4 T cell product named T-allo10 was generated was characterized in the study. T-allo10 was under clinical evaluation in patients with hematological malignancies receiving allogeneic hematopoietic stem cell transplantation.

Sequencing used an Illumina MiSeq. TCRdb reworked the public reads: Q25 trimming with fastp, MiXCR clone assembly, productive beta chains retained. Under each unique CDR3 protein, matching rows form one entry showing the most common genes and DNA. Here the sample has over 55,000 distinct CDR3 sequences; just under 50% occur a single time. The ten largest clonotypes hold roughly 2.2% of the sample. Paper-wide results and their limitations: Tr1 cells showed a more restricted TCR repertoire than non-Tr1 cells, which the study interpreted as alloantigen-induced clonal expansion.

CDR1 and CDR2 were assigned from the germline V gene as KGHDR and SFDVKD. V is clipped by 2 bases and J by 2 bases, and the sequence between their germline boundaries is 15 bases long. The CDR3 runs 17 amino acids, cysteine and phenylalanine included. The DNA shown is the 51-base CDR3, in frame from base 1. This clonotype appeared a few times. This clone's antigen is unknown. No quality values exist for individual bases; no much larger clone is one base distant. This receptor was taken from a human donor in good health. The V and J genes are TRBV24-1 and TRBJ2-1; tentative D gene TRBD1, with 5 bases matching. The sequenced material came from cultured non-Tr1 T cells, either the whole culture or a sorted T cell fraction (not recorded which). Taken with the paper, the label for cell subset or site translates to: non-Tr1 population from the T-allo10 product. The bases are TGTGCCACCAGTGATTCCCTCGGAAGGGGCCCCTACAATGAGCAGTTCTTC. Translation gives CATSDSLGRGPYNEQFF.